This TCR beta chain is drawn from a study of T cell repertoires in cytomegalovirus infection. Study context: CMV epitopes used comprised recently identified HLA-C-restricted ones and well-studied HLA-B-restricted ones. CMV infection and matching HLA type were both indicated by public TCR beta signatures.

TCRdb recomputed calls from the reads with MiXCR, one row per CDR3 protein. The table shows roughly 990,000 distinct CDR3 sequences, with roughly 30% occurring only once. Ten or more counts support this clonotype. Its antigen is as yet unknown. The sample was cultured CD8+ T cells from PBMCs, taken from culture after CMV antigen stimulation. The receptor was isolated from a human donor in good health (CMV status not recorded). Some clones in this sample may be carry-over from other donors' samples.

In nucleotides, the CDR3 is TGTGCCATCAGCTTCCCACCGGGACAGGGTATCACAGATACGCAGTATTTT. It specifies CAISFPPGQGITDTQYF. The chain combines TRBV10-3 with TRBJ2-3; the match to TRBD1 covers 9 bases. Germline CDR1 and CDR2: ENHRY and SYGVKD. V shed 6 bases and J 2 bases; nucleotides not matched to a gene: 12. This CDR3 comprises 17 residues.